This T cell receptor (beta chain) was sequenced during a study of technical replicates of blood from several donors. The germline gives CDR1 SEHNR, CDR2 FQNEAQ (reference sequence). This CDR3 has 15 amino acids. V gave up 1 base and J gave up 0 bases, with 9 bases separating them. Data came from immunoSEQ multiplex PCR; TCRdb stores just in-frame clones and leaves some out. The data contain some 80,000 clones, roughly 90% of them singletons. Sequenced input: T cells isolated from PBMCs. The genes are TRBV7-9 and TRBJ1-1; tentative D call: TRBD1 (5 bases). This TCR was sampled from a human donor in good health. The chain's CDR3 is CASSLVETVNTEAFF. CDR3 DNA: TGTGCCAGCAGCTTAGTTGAGACAGTGAACACTGAAGCTTTCTTT.